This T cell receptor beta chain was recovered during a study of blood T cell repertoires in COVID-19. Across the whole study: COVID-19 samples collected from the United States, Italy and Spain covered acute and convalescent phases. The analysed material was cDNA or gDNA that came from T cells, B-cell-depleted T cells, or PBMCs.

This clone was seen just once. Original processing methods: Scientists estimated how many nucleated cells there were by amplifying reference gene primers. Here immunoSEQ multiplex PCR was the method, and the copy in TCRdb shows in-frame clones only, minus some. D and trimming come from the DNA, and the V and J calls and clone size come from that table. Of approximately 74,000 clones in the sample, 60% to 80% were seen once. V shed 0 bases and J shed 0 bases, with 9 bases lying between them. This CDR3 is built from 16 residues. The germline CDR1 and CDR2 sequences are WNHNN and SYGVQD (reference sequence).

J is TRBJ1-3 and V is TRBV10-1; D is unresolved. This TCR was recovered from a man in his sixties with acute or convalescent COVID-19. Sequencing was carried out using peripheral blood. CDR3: CASSESAPTSGNTIYF. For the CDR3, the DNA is TGCGCCAGCAGTGAGTCAGCGCCTACCTCTGGAAACACCATATATTTT.